This T cell receptor beta chain originates from a study of T cell repertoires in cytomegalovirus infection. About the study: Indicated by public TCR beta signatures were CMV infection and matching HLA type.

This CDR3 comprises 15 residues. Per germline, CDR1 SGHNT and CDR2 YYREEE (reference sequence). Trimming cost V 2 bases and J 5 bases, with 16 bases left between them. TCRdb recomputed calls from the reads with MiXCR, one row per CDR3 protein. The sample consists of fewer than 550,000 distinct CDR3 sequences, approximately 30% of them appearing once. This sequence joins TRBV5-4 and TRBJ2-5; no firm D call. Sequencing was carried out using PBMCs. This receptor was taken from a human donor in good health (CMV status not recorded). Some clones in this sample may be carry-over from other donors' samples. The CDR3, as DNA: TGTGCCAGCAGCTTAGATCCGGGCCAGGAGGAGACCCAGTACTTC. Amino acid sequence: CASSLDPGQEETQYF.